This paragraph covers one TCR beta chain sequence. The same CDR3 is also encoded by other DNA sequences in this sample. The germline V gene encodes CDR1 LNHDA and CDR2 SQIVND (reference sequence). The V gene end was trimmed by 5 bases and the J gene end by 4 bases; junction bases not matched to a gene: 3. The CDR3 loop spans 14 amino acids. This sample is part of a study of shared clonotypes between healthy human individuals. Method: immunoSEQ multiplex PCR; TCRdb's copy keeps in-frame clones and lacks some. The repertoire holds about 2.4 million clones, with over 85% as singletons. This chain uses TRBV19 with TRBJ2-2; TRBD1 aligns across 8 bases. The origin of this receptor is a man between 18 and 35 years old in good health. Sequencing was carried out using naive CD4+ T cells sorted from blood. Subset indicated: CD45RA+ positively selected. CDR3 residues: CASSPDRATGELFF. The CDR3 DNA is TGTGCCAGTAGTCCGGACAGGGCCACCGGGGAGCTGTTTTTT.